The source of this T cell receptor beta chain is a study of blood T cell repertoires in COVID-19. About the study: Specimens from acute and convalescent COVID-19 originated in the United States, Italy and Spain. The analysed material was cDNA or gDNA that came from T cells, B-cell-depleted T cells, or PBMCs.

Original analysis: Amplifying reference gene primers gave estimates of nucleated cell counts. Generated by immunoSEQ multiplex PCR, the TCRdb table keeps only in-frame clones and is missing some. V and J calls and clone size are copied from that table; D and trimming were computed from the DNA. This sample has 150,000 to 200,000 clones, with around 93% found just once. The CDR3 is 14 amino acids. Trimming stripped 3 bases from V and 5 bases from J, with 14 bases between. Per germline, CDR1 KGHSH and CDR2 LQKENI. This chain links TRBV18 with TRBJ2-7; TRBD1 might be the D (5 bases). The TCR originated in a woman aged 45-60 years with acute or convalescent COVID-19. Material: peripheral blood. In DNA form, the CDR3 reads TGTGCCAGCTCACCTAGGGGTAGTAGAGACGAGCAGTACTTC. Protein sequence: CASSPRGSRDEQYF.